These T cell receptor beta chains were read from a single sample in a study of cytomegalovirus exposure and HLA in healthy donors. Assay used: immunoSEQ multiplex PCR; TCRdb lists only in-frame clones, some missing. Of under 200,000 clones in the sample, approximately 81% were seen once. The specimen was PBMCs. The source of these receptors is a man in his fifties in good health and CMV-seropositive. CDR3s leave out the opening cysteine and the closing phenylalanine or tryptophan. The order of the fields is CDR3 protein, V gene, D gene, clone size. D genes are given only for firm matches. Not all rows give a size; the values are once, few, many and, for expanded clones, a class.

CDR3 protein: ASSLGASGEQF; V gene: TRBV5-6; D gene: TRBD2; clone size: NA
CDR3 protein: ASSLQGYNEKLF; V gene: TRBV27; D gene: NA; clone size: once
CDR3 protein: ASSSSGSSYNEQF; V gene: TRBV6-5; D gene: TRBD2; clone size: NA
CDR3 protein: ASSSGASSGNTIY; V gene: TRBV28; D gene: NA; clone size: NA
CDR3 protein: ASSYTPPSAAETQY; V gene: TRBV5-6; D gene: NA; clone size: few
CDR3 protein: ASTWTGSRTEAF; V gene: TRBV6-1; D gene: TRBD1; clone size: NA
CDR3 protein: ASSLAGTLSSYEQY; V gene: TRBV5-5; D gene: NA; clone size: few
CDR3 protein: ASILGGANYGYT; V gene: TRBV6-1; D gene: TRBD1; clone size: NA
CDR3 protein: ASSLVGAGQPQH; V gene: TRBV7-2; D gene: NA; clone size: NA
CDR3 protein: ASSNGQGGTEAF; V gene: TRBV5-1; D gene: TRBD1; clone size: NA
CDR3 protein: ASSQLQGFTEAF; V gene: TRBV14; D gene: TRBD1; clone size: NA
CDR3 protein: ASSFGQGIYEQY; V gene: TRBV7-9; D gene: TRBD1; clone size: NA
CDR3 protein: ASSYSRQSYEQY; V gene: TRBV6-5; D gene: NA; clone size: NA
CDR3 protein: ASSPDWRTDTQY; V gene: TRBV7-9; D gene: NA; clone size: NA
CDR3 protein: ASTLTQGAQETQY; V gene: TRBV7-8; D gene: TRBD1; clone size: NA
CDR3 protein: ASSLEGRGNTEAF; V gene: TRBV11-2; D gene: NA; clone size: NA
CDR3 protein: ASTLRGGGEKLF; V gene: TRBV6-1; D gene: NA; clone size: NA
CDR3 protein: ASSLSVYEQY; V gene: TRBV7-7; D gene: NA; clone size: NA
CDR3 protein: ASSLKVGGLNEHTQY; V gene: TRBV28; D gene: TRBD2; clone size: NA
CDR3 protein: ASSQEGQLGTEAF; V gene: TRBV4-3; D gene: NA; clone size: few
CDR3 protein: ATSLSLQGGEQF; V gene: TRBV6-6; D gene: TRBD1; clone size: NA
CDR3 protein: ASSENRVVSGDGYT; V gene: TRBV6-1; D gene: NA; clone size: NA
CDR3 protein: ASSFNRGAYEQY; V gene: TRBV28; D gene: TRBD1; clone size: NA
CDR3 protein: ASSTRTGTTYEQY; V gene: TRBV18; D gene: TRBD2; clone size: NA
CDR3 protein: ASSFWGSSYEQY; V gene: TRBV7-2; D gene: NA; clone size: NA
CDR3 protein: ASSPNLLAGSETQY; V gene: TRBV11-2; D gene: TRBD2; clone size: once
CDR3 protein: ASSHGRTENTEAF; V gene: TRBV4-1; D gene: NA; clone size: NA
CDR3 protein: ASSFTTPPSTGELF; V gene: TRBV7-9; D gene: NA; clone size: NA
CDR3 protein: ASSPLAGGPYEQY; V gene: TRBV4-1; D gene: TRBD2; clone size: once
CDR3 protein: ARSGQATYNSPLH; V gene: TRBV27; D gene: TRBD1; clone size: few
CDR3 protein: ASSITGPLSSYNEQF; V gene: TRBV28; D gene: NA; clone size: NA
CDR3 protein: ASSAQGANTEAF; V gene: TRBV7-9; D gene: TRBD1; clone size: NA
CDR3 protein: ASSQATGINQPQH; V gene: TRBV4-1; D gene: NA; clone size: once
CDR3 protein: ASSGGGLAAVTGELF; V gene: TRBV5-4; D gene: TRBD2; clone size: NA
CDR3 protein: ASSFSLAKNIQY; V gene: TRBV28; D gene: NA; clone size: NA
CDR3 protein: ASSPGGDSPLH; V gene: TRBV11-2; D gene: NA; clone size: NA
CDR3 protein: ASTTGPANTGELF; V gene: TRBV13; D gene: NA; clone size: NA
CDR3 protein: ASSLVFRGRGYT; V gene: TRBV28; D gene: TRBD1; clone size: NA
CDR3 protein: ASSSQGTNTDTQY; V gene: TRBV7-3; D gene: NA; clone size: NA
CDR3 protein: ASSQIRGMNTEAF; V gene: TRBV5-6; D gene: NA; clone size: once
CDR3 protein: APPAAAYEQY; V gene: TRBV19; D gene: NA; clone size: NA
CDR3 protein: ASSLGGGHTDTQY; V gene: TRBV28; D gene: NA; clone size: NA
CDR3 protein: ASAAGGPSDTQY; V gene: TRBV2; D gene: TRBD2; clone size: NA
CDR3 protein: SVEGLGGTDTQY; V gene: TRBV29-1; D gene: TRBD2; clone size: once
CDR3 protein: ASSRGQGAYTGELF; V gene: TRBV4-3; D gene: TRBD1; clone size: NA
CDR3 protein: ASSYWLAGGSNTGELF; V gene: TRBV27; D gene: TRBD2; clone size: NA
CDR3 protein: ASSPSGRNRYEQY; V gene: TRBV7-9; D gene: TRBD2; clone size: once
CDR3 protein: ASTPGTSGNYEQY; V gene: TRBV5-1; D gene: TRBD2; clone size: NA
CDR3 protein: ATSRWTGGDDTQY; V gene: TRBV15; D gene: TRBD1; clone size: once
CDR3 protein: ASSLSPAYEQY; V gene: TRBV7-3; D gene: NA; clone size: NA
CDR3 protein: ASRRDREFSPLH; V gene: TRBV6-5; D gene: TRBD1; clone size: NA
CDR3 protein: ASSLGGPKNIQY; V gene: TRBV28; D gene: NA; clone size: NA
CDR3 protein: ASSYSGQGNTIY; V gene: TRBV6-5; D gene: TRBD1; clone size: few
CDR3 protein: ASSLGGGSYEQY; V gene: TRBV7-2; D gene: NA; clone size: NA
CDR3 protein: ASSADSEETQY; V gene: TRBV2; D gene: NA; clone size: NA
CDR3 protein: ASSFPGATLNTEAF; V gene: TRBV7-9; D gene: NA; clone size: NA
CDR3 protein: ASSLWAGKSDGYT; V gene: TRBV28; D gene: NA; clone size: NA
CDR3 protein: ASSLGTARDEQF; V gene: TRBV18; D gene: TRBD1; clone size: NA
CDR3 protein: AWSVSDTQY; V gene: TRBV30; D gene: NA; clone size: NA